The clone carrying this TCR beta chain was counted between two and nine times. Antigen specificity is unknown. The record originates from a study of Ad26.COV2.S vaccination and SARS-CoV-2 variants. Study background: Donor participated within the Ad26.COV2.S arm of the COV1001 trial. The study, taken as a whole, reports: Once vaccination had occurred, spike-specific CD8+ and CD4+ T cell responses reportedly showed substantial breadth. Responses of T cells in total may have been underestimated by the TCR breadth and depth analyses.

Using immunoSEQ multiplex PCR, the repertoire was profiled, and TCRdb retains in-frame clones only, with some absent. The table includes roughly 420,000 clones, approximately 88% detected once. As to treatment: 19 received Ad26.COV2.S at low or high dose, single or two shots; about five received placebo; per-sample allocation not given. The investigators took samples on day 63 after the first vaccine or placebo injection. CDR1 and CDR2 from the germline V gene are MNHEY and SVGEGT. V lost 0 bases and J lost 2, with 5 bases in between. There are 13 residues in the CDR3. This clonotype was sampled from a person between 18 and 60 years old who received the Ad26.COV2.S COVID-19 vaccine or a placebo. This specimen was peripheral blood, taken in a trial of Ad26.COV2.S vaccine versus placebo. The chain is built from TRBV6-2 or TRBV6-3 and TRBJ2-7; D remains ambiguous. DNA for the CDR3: TGTGCCAGCAGTTACTCGACCCCCTACGAGCAGTACTTC. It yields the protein CASSYSTPYEQYF.